The rows below give T cell receptor beta chains drawn from one sample of a study of T cell changes during pregnancy in multiple sclerosis. Assay: immunoSEQ multiplex PCR; the TCRdb copy retains only in-frame clones and omits some. Counted here are 35,000 to 55,000 clones, about 93% occurring once; the ten biggest clones make up 0.65% to 0.9%. This sample comprised CD4+ T cells from peripheral blood mononuclear cells, obtained before pregnancy. The receptors here all came from a female donor with multiple sclerosis, enrolled in a pregnancy study. Both conserved end residues are part of each CDR3. A D gene is named only where the DNA matches it firmly. Not all rows give a size; the values are once, few, many and, for expanded clones, a class.

clone size	V gene	D gene	J gene	CDR3 DNA	CDR3 protein
.	TRBV7-9	.	TRBJ1-4	TGTGCCAGCAGCTTGGAGGGGCCGGAAAAACTGTTTTTT	CASSLEGPEKLFF
.	TRBV18	.	TRBJ2-5	TGTGCCAGCTCCCCCGGGACTCCGATAGAGACCCAGTACTTC	CASSPGTPIETQYF
.	TRBV6-5	.	TRBJ1-6	TGTGCCACCCAGACAGGCCGGTCCTATAATTCACCCCTCCACTTT	CATQTGRSYNSPLHF
once	TRBV9	.	TRBJ2-1	TGTGCCAGCGCCAGAACAGGGGGGGGCGTCAGCAATGAGCAGTTCTTC	CASARTGGGVSNEQFF
.	TRBV2	TRBD1	TRBJ1-5	TGTGCCAGCAGTGCCACAGGGGCTGTTCGGCAGCCCCAGCATTTT	CASSATGAVRQPQHF
.	TRBV10-3	.	TRBJ1-2	TGTGCCATCAGGAGACTCGGACAGTCAGAGTATGGCTACACCTTC	CAIRRLGQSEYGYTF
few	TRBV28	TRBD1	TRBJ1-5	TGTGCCAGCAGTCGAACCGGGACAGGGGGCAATCAGCCCCAGCATTTT	CASSRTGTGGNQPQHF
.	TRBV29-1	.	TRBJ1-2	TGCAGCGCCCGGGACAATGTCCAGGGTTATGGCTACACCTTC	CSARDNVQGYGYTF
.	TRBV2	TRBD1	TRBJ2-7	TGTGCCAGCAGTTGGGGACAGGGGTTACCCTACGAGCAGTACTTC	CASSWGQGLPYEQYF
.	TRBV18	.	TRBJ2-5	TGTGCCAGCTCACCGGCGGGGACAGAGACCCAGTACTTC	CASSPAGTETQYF
.	TRBV15	.	TRBJ1-6	TGTGCCACCTCTCCTATGGGAGGCTCCTATAATTCACCCCTCCACTTT	CATSPMGGSYNSPLHF
.	TRBV4-2	.	TRBJ2-1	TGTGCCAGCAGCCAAGACGGGACTGTCTACAATGAGCAGTTCTTC	CASSQDGTVYNEQFF
.	TRBV27	TRBD1	TRBJ2-7	TGTGCCAGCAGCCGGGAATGGACAGGCTACGAGCAGTACTTC	CASSREWTGYEQYF
.	TRBV5-1	.	TRBJ1-4	TGCGCCAGCAGCTCTGAGAAGAATGAAAAACTGTTTTTT	CASSSEKNEKLFF
.	TRBV6-1	.	TRBJ1-1	TGTGCCAGCAGTGCTAAAGGGGGCACTGAAGCTTTCTTT	CASSAKGGTEAFF
.	TRBV6-1	TRBD1	TRBJ1-2	TGTGCCAGCAGTGGGACAGGGGCTTGGAATGGCTACACCTTC	CASSGTGAWNGYTF
.	TRBV7-2	TRBD1	TRBJ1-6	TGTGCCAGCAGCCGGGGACAGGGGGTAAATTCACCCCTCCACTTT	CASSRGQGVNSPLHF
.	TRBV5-1	.	TRBJ2-7	TGCGCCAGCAGCTTATCAGGGCCACACGAGCAGTACTTC	CASSLSGPHEQYF
.	TRBV5-4	.	TRBJ1-5	TGTGCCAGCTACTACGGAGGAGCTCTTTCCAGAGGACAGCCCCAGCATTTT	CASYYGGALSRGQPQHF
.	TRBV5-1	.	TRBJ2-1	TGCGCCAGCAGCAGCGGACCTGTGCATGAGCAGTTCTTC	CASSSGPVHEQFF
few	TRBV4-3	TRBD1	TRBJ1-5	TGCGCCAGCAGCCAAGGGGGGACAGTTAAGGAGCCCCAGCATTTT	CASSQGGTVKEPQHF
.	TRBV5-1	TRBD2	TRBJ2-3	TGCGCCAGCAGCTTGGGGACTAGCCACCTTACAGATACGCAGTATTTT	CASSLGTSHLTDTQYF
.	TRBV6-1	.	TRBJ2-7	TGTGCCAGCAGTGAATGGGGCACAGTTCACTCCTACGAGCAGTACTTC	CASSEWGTVHSYEQYF
.	TRBV28	.	TRBJ2-6	TGTGCCAGCAGTTTAGGAGGCTCTGGGGCCAACGTCCTGACTTTC	CASSLGGSGANVLTF
few	TRBV7-9	TRBD1	TRBJ1-2	TGTGCCAGCAGCCTTACCGGGACAGGGGAGGGAGAGGGCTACACCTTC	CASSLTGTGEGEGYTF
.	TRBV5-1	TRBD1	TRBJ2-6	TGCGCCAGCAGCAAAGGACAGGCCTCCTCTGGGGCCAACGTCCTGACTTTC	CASSKGQASSGANVLTF
once	TRBV19	.	TRBJ2-7	TGTGCCAGTAGTATGGAGGCGCTGGGGGGCGAGCAGTACTTC	CASSMEALGGEQYF
few	TRBV28	TRBD1	TRBJ1-6	TGTGCCAGCGCAGGGACAGGCCACTATAATTCACCCCTCCACTTT	CASAGTGHYNSPLHF
.	TRBV7-3	.	TRBJ2-2	TGTGCCAGCAGCTTACCGTCGACAGGGAACACCGGGGAGCTGTTTTTT	CASSLPSTGNTGELFF
.	TRBV10-3	TRBD2	TRBJ2-2	TGTGCCATCAGAAGAGAGCGGGGCACCGGGGAGCTGTTTTTT	CAIRRERGTGELFF
.	TRBV11-2	.	TRBJ1-5	TGTGCCAGCAGCTTAGAGGGGGGGGGCGGTCAGCCCCAGCATTTT	CASSLEGGGGQPQHF
.	TRBV5-1	TRBD2	TRBJ2-1	TGCGCCAGCAGCCCCACGGGAGGGACTGGAGCCTACAATGAGCAGTTCTTC	CASSPTGGTGAYNEQFF
.	TRBV19	TRBD1	TRBJ2-1	TGTGCCAGTAGTATAGATAGGGACAGGGTCAATGAGCAGTTCTTC	CASSIDRDRVNEQFF
.	TRBV11-2	TRBD1	TRBJ2-5	TGTGCCAGCAGGGCCCCCGGACAGGGGGCCCGGGAGACCCAGTACTTC	CASRAPGQGARETQYF
.	TRBV29-1	.	TRBJ2-1	TGCAGCGTTGGGGCAGGGGGGTGGGGCGATGAGCAGTTCTTC	CSVGAGGWGDEQFF
.	TRBV5-6	.	TRBJ2-7	TGTGCCAGCAGCTTGGTGGGAGACTACGAGCAGTACTTC	CASSLVGDYEQYF
.	TRBV29-1	.	TRBJ2-2	TGCAGCGTAGGGGCCAGGGTTACCGGGGAGCTGTTTTTT	CSVGARVTGELFF
.	TRBV6-6	.	TRBJ2-7	TGTGCCAGCAGTCTTCGAGGCCCGGAGGAGGAGCAGTACTTC	CASSLRGPEEEQYF
.	TRBV25-1	TRBD1	TRBJ2-7	TGTGCCAGCAGTACAGGGGTCTACGAGCAGTACTTC	CASSTGVYEQYF
.	TRBV7-8	TRBD1	TRBJ2-7	TGTGCCAGCAGCCCCGGGACAGGGAGCTACGAGCAGTACTTC	CASSPGTGSYEQYF
.	TRBV2	TRBD1	TRBJ2-6	TGTGCCAGCAGTGCCCGACAGGGTATCATCTCTGGGGCCAACGTCCTGACTTTC	CASSARQGIISGANVLTF
.	TRBV27	TRBD1	TRBJ2-5	TGTGCCAGCAGTTTTGGGGACGCAACAGGGGAAGAGACCCAGTACTTC	CASSFGDATGEETQYF